This T cell receptor beta chain was profiled in a study of blood T cell repertoires in COVID-19 (dated by TCRdb to about 2020). The study in broad terms: Samples from collaborators originated in the United States, Italy and Spain and spanned both the acute and convalescent phases of COVID-19. The prospective study material was composed of cDNA or gDNA derived from T cells, B-cell-depleted T cells, or PBMCs. Deeply sampled blood TCRbeta repertoires from subjects exposed to, actively infected with, or recovered from COVID-19 were included in the dataset. The repertoires were released in a freely available public database meant as a resource for research on the immune response to SARS-CoV-2. The samples were drawn from two sources: the first 160 participants of the ongoing ImmuneRACE study, and fewer than 1,500 subjects contributed by 6 global collaborators. The sample metadata nearly always contained a de-identified subject ID, COVID-19 status, age in years and sex. HLA class I and class II types, where available, came from metadata supplied by the sample provider rather than from assay-based typing.

The sample holds one count of this clone. Its antigen is not yet known. No qualities accompany the bases; no much larger clone lies one base away. TCRbeta CDR3 regions were amplified from genomic DNA by means of the immunoSEQ Assay, a bias-controlled multiplex PCR. As for the authors' bioinformatics: The number of nucleated cells in each sample was estimated by amplification of reference gene primers within the assay. Sequence reads were collapsed and filtered to measure the absolute abundance of every unique TCRbeta CDR3 rearrangement. For each sample, productive Simpson clonality was calculated by taking the square root of Simpson's diversity index across productive rearrangements. Entries here come from immuneACCESS through TCRdb and include only in-frame sequences with V and J called. Some clones fail to appear in such tables; in the studies checked, an unresolved V gene covers under half of the shortfall, and the cause of the remainder is unknown. V and J calls and clone size come straight from that table; D and trimming were deduced from the DNA. This sample is represented by about 64,000 clones; approximately 78% of them were singletons. Over 9.5% of the sample is taken by the ten largest.

Collaborating institutions collected whole blood in K2EDTA tubes following their own protocols. For TCRbeta analysis, collaborator samples were shipped as frozen whole blood, as isolated PBMCs, or as DNA extracted from either sample type. V is trimmed back by 6 bases and J by 4 bases, and the junction contains 10 bases that no gene match accounts for. Inclusive of the bounding cysteine and phenylalanine, the CDR3 is 16 residues long. Kept here is only the CDR3 DNA, which spans 48 bases and is read in frame from base 1. The germline V gene (reference sequence) gives CDR1 as MNHEY and CDR2 as SMNVEV. The research as a whole found: The amount of clinical and demographic metadata varied by source and participant and was provided uncurated.

The rearranged segments are TRBV27 and TRBJ1-5, with 9 bases aligning to TRBD1. This receptor was taken from a man older than 75 with acute or convalescent COVID-19. Sequencing used peripheral blood. The sequenced DNA is TGTGCCAGCAGAACAAATACCGGGACAGGGAATCAGCCCCAGCATTTT. Translated, this gives CASRTNTGTGNQPQHF.